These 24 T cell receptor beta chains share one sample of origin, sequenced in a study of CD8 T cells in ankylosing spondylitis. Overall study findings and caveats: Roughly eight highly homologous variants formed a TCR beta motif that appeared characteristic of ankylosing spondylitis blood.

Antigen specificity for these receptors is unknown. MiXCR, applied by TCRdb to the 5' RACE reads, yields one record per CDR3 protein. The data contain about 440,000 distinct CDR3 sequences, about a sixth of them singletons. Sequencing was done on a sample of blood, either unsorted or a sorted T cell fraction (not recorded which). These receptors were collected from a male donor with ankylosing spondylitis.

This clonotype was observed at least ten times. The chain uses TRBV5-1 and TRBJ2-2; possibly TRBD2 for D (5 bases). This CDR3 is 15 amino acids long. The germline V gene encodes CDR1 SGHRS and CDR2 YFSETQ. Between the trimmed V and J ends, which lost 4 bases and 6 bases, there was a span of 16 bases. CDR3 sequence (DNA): TGCGCCAGCAGCGGCTCTGAGGTAGCGCCCGGGGAGCTGTTTTTT. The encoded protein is CASSGSEVAPGELFF. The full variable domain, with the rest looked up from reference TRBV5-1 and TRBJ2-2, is KAGVTQTPRYLIKTRGQQVTLSCSPISGHRSVSWYQQTPGQGLQFLFEYFSETQRNKGNFPGRFSGRQFSNSRSEMNVSTLELGDSALYLCASSGSEVAPGELFFGEGSRLTVL.

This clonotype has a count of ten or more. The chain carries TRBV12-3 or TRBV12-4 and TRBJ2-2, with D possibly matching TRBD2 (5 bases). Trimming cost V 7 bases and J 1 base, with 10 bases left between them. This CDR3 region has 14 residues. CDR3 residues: CASISGGNTGELFF. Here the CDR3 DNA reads TGTGCCAGCATCTCTGGAGGGAACACCGGGGAGCTGTTTTTT.

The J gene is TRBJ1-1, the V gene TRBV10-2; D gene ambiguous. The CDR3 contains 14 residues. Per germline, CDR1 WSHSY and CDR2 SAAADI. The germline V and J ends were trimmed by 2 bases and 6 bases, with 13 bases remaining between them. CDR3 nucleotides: TGCGCCAGCAGTGAGGGGCGACATGAATCTGAAGCTTTCTTT. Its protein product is CASSEGRHESEAFF.

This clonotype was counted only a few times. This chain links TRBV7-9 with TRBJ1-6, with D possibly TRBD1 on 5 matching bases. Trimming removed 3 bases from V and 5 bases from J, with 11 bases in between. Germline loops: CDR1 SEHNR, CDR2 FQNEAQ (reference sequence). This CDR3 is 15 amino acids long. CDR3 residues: CASSFRQNNNSPLHF. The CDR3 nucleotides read TGTGCCAGCAGCTTTAGACAGAATAATAATTCACCCCTCCACTTT. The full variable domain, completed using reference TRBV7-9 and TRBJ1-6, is DTGVSQNPRHKITKRGQNVTFRCDPISEHNRLYWYRQTLGQGPEFLTYFQNEAQLEKSRLLSDRFSAERPKGSFSTLEIQRTEQGDSAMYLCASSFRQNNNSPLHFGNGTRLTVT.

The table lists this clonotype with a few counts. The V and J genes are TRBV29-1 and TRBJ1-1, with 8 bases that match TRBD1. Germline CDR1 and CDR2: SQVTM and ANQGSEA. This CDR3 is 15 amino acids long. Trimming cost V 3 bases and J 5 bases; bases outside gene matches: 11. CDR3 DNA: TGCAGCGTTGATGCCCTGGACAGGGAGGGGACTGAAGCTTTCTTT. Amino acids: CSVDALDREGTEAFF.

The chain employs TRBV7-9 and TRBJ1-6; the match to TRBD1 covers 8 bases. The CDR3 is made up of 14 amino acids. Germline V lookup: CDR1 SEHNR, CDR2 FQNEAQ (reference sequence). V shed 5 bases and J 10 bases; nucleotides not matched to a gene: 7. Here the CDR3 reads CASSPGQGSSPLHF. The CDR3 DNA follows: TGTGCCAGCAGCCCCGGACAGGGTAGCTCACCCCTCCACTTT.

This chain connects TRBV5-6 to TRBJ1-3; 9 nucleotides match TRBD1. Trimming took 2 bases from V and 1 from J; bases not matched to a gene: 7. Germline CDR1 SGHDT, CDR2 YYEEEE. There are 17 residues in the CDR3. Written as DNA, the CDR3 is TGTGCCAGCAGCTTCAGGGACAGGGCGCATTCTGGAAACACCATATATTTT. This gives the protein CASSFRDRAHSGNTIYF.

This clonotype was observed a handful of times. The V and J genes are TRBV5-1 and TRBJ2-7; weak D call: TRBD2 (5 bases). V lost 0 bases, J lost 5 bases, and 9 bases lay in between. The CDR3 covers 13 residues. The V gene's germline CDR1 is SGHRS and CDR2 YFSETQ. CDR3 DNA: TGCGCCAGCAGCTTGGGTTTCGGGGACGAGCAGTACTTC. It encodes CASSLGFGDEQYF.

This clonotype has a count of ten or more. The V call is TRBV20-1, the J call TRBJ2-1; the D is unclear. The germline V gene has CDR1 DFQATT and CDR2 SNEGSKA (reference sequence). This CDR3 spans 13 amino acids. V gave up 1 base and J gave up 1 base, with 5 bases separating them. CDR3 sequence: CSARVGSYNEQFF. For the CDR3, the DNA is TGCAGTGCTAGAGTCGGATCCTACAATGAGCAGTTCTTC.

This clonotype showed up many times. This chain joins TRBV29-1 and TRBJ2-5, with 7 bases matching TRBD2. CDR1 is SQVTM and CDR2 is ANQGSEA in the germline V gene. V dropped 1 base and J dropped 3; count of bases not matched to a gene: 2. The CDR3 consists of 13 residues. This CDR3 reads CSVEGGREETQYF. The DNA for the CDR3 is TGCAGCGTTGAAGGGGGGAGGGAAGAGACCCAGTACTTC.

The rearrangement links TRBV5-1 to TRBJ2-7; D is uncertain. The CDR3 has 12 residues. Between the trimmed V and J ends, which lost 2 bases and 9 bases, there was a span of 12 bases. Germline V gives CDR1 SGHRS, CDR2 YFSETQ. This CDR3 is CASSFGYFGQYF. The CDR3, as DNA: TGCGCCAGCAGCTTCGGTTACTTCGGGCAGTACTTC.

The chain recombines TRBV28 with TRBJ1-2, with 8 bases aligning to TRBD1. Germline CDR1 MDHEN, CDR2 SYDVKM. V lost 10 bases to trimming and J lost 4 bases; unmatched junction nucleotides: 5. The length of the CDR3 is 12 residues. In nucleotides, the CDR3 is TGTGCCACCTGGGACAGGATCTATGGCTACACCTTC. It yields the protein CATWDRIYGYTF.

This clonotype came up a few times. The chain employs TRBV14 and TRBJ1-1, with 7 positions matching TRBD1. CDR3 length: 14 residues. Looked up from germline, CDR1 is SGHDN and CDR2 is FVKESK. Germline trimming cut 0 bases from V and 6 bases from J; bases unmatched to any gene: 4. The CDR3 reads CASSQDRGGAEAFF. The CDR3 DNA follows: TGTGCCAGCAGCCAAGATAGAGGGGGCGCTGAAGCTTTCTTT. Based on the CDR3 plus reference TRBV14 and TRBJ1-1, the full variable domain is EAGVTQFPSHSVIEKGQTVTLRCDPISGHDNLYWYRRVMGKEIKFLLHFVKESKQDESGMPNNRFLAERTGGTYSTLKVQPAELEDSGVYFCASSQDRGGAEAFFGQGTRLTVV.

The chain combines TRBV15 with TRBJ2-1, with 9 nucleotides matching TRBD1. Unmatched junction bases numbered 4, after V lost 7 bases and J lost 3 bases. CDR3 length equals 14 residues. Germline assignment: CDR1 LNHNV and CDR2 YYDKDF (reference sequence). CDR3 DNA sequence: TGTGCCACCACGGGACAGGGCCACTACAATGAGCAGTTCTTC. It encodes CATTGQGHYNEQFF. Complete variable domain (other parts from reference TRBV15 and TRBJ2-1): DAMVIQNPRYQVTQFGKPVTLSCSQTLNHNVMYWYQQKSSQAPKLLFHYYDKDFNNEADTPDNFQSRRPNTSFCFLDIRSPGLGDTAMYLCATTGQGHYNEQFFGPGTRLTVL.

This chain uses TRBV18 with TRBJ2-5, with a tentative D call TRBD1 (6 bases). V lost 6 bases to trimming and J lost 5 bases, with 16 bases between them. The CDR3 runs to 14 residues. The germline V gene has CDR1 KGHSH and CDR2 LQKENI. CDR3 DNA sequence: TGTGCCAGCTCCCCGACGGCACAGGGTGAGACCCAGTACTTC. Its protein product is CASSPTAQGETQYF.

The CDR3 nucleotides are TGTGCCACCCAAATCGGGACTGAAGCTTTCTTT. Protein: CATQIGTEAFF. The V call is TRBV6-5, the J call TRBJ1-1; D is unresolved. Germline assignment: CDR1 MNHEY and CDR2 SVGAGI. There are 11 residues in the CDR3. V was shortened by 10 bases and J by 5 bases, with 11 bases between the two germline ends.

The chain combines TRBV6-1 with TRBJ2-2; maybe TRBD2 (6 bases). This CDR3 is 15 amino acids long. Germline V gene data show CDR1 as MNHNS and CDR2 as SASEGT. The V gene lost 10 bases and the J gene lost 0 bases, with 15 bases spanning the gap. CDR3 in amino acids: CATRAGMANTGELFF. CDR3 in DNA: TGTGCCACAAGGGCGGGAATGGCGAACACCGGGGAGCTGTTTTTT.

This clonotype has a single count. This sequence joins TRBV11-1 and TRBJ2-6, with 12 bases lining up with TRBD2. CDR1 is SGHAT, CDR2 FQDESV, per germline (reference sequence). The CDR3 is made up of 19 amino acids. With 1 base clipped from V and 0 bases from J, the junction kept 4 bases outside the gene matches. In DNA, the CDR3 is TGTGCCAGCAGCTTAGGCCCTAGCGGGGGGGCCTCTGGGGCCAACGTCCTGACTTTC. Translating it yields CASSLGPSGGASGANVLTF.

The CDR3 DNA follows: TGTGCCAGCAGTTTGTATGGGACAGGGGGCGTCTACACCTTC. It encodes CASSLYGTGGVYTF. The V gene is TRBV12-3 or TRBV12-4, the J gene TRBJ1-2; 12 bases are a match to TRBD1. The length of the CDR3 is 14 residues. The V gene end was trimmed by 3 bases and the J gene end by 10 bases; junction bases not matched to a gene: 6.

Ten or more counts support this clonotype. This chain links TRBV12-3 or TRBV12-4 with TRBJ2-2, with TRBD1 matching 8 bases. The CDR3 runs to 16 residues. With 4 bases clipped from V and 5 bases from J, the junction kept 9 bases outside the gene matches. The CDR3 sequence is CASSWRDGTGTGELFF. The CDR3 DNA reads TGTGCCAGCAGTTGGCGGGACGGGACAGGAACCGGGGAGCTGTTTTTT.

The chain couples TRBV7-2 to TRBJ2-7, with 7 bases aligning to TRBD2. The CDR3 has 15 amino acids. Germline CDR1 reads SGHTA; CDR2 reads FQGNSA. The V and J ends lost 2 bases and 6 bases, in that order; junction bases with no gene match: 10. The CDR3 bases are TGTGCCAGCAGCTTACCCGGGGGGAGAACGGGCGAGCAGTACTTC. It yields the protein CASSLPGGRTGEQYF.

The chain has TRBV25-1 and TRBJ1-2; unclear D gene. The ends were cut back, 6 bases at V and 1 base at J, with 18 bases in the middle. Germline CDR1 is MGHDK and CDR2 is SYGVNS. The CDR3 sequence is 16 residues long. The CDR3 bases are TGTGCCAGCAGCCCGTCCGCCAGGACCATTAACTATGGCTACACCTTC. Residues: CASSPSARTINYGYTF.

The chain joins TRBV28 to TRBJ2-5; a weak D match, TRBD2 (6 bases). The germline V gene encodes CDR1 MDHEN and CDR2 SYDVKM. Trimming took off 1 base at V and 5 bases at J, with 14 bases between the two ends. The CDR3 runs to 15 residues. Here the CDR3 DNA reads TGTGCCAGCAGTTTATCGGGGGAGGCGGCGGAGACCCAGTACTTC. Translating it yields CASSLSGEAAETQYF.

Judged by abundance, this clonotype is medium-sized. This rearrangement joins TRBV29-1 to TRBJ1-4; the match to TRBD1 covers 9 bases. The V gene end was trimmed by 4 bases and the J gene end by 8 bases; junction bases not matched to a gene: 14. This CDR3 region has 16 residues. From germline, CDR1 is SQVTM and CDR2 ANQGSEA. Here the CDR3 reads CSVGEPGQGDGEKLFF. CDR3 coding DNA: TGCAGCGTTGGCGAGCCGGGACAGGGAGACGGGGAAAAACTGTTTTTT.